The sequence of this T cell receptor beta chain was determined in a study of regulatory T cells in long-lasting Graves disease. This CDR3 has 20 amino acids. The ends were cut back, 1 base at V and 1 base at J, with 25 bases in the middle. Germline loops: CDR1 MGHRA, CDR2 YSYEKL. Investigators prepared the TCR beta libraries by applying iRepertoire HTBI primers and Arm-PCR of CDR3 regions. One entry per CDR3 protein results from TCRdb running MiXCR on the multiplex PCR reads. The table includes 360,000 or so distinct CDR3 sequences, roughly 10% detected once. Time point meaning: newly diagnosed GD, antithyroid drugs for less than 3 months. Generation of the TCR library employed RNA extracted from PBMCs. Separately, the same data were catalogued under a study of T cells in Graves' hyperthyroidism and ophthalmopathy. From that report: The primer set for the first-round RT-PCR of the TCR CDR3 was HTBI.

This clonotype was obtained from a woman under 30 with Graves disease. Sample: peripheral blood mononuclear cells (PBMCs), taken at new diagnosis, from a patient treated with antithyroid drugs. V is TRBV4-1 and J is TRBJ1-1; possibly TRBD1 for D (6 bases). CDR3 protein: CASSQGSRGRGTTSNTEAFF. DNA for the CDR3: TGCGCCAGCAGCCAAGGTAGCAGGGGCCGGGGCACTACGTCGAACACTGAAGCTTTCTTT.